This T cell receptor beta chain was recorded in a study of T cell changes during pregnancy in multiple sclerosis. The CDR3 contains 13 residues. V lost 6 bases to trimming and J lost 4 bases, with 9 bases between them. CDR1 and CDR2 (germline): SGHAT, FQNNGV. TCRdb's table, derived via immunoSEQ multiplex PCR, lists solely in-frame clones and lacks some. This sample has over 55,000 clones, with around 92% found just once. The clonotype was recovered from a female donor with multiple sclerosis, enrolled in a pregnancy study. The input for sequencing was peripheral blood, taken in the first trimester of pregnancy. The chain employs TRBV11-2 and TRBJ2-2; D may be TRBD2 (6 bases). CDR3: CASRFSGTGELFF. CDR3 nucleotide sequence: TGTGCCAGCAGATTTAGCGGCACCGGGGAGCTGTTTTTT. The full variable domain, in which reference TRBV11-2 and TRBJ2-2 provide the parts outside the CDR3, is EAGVAQSPRYKIIEKRQSVAFWCNPISGHATLYWYQQILGQGPKLLIQFQNNGVVDDSQLPKDRFSAERLKGVDSTLKIQPAKLEDSAVYLCASRFSGTGELFFGEGSRLTVL.